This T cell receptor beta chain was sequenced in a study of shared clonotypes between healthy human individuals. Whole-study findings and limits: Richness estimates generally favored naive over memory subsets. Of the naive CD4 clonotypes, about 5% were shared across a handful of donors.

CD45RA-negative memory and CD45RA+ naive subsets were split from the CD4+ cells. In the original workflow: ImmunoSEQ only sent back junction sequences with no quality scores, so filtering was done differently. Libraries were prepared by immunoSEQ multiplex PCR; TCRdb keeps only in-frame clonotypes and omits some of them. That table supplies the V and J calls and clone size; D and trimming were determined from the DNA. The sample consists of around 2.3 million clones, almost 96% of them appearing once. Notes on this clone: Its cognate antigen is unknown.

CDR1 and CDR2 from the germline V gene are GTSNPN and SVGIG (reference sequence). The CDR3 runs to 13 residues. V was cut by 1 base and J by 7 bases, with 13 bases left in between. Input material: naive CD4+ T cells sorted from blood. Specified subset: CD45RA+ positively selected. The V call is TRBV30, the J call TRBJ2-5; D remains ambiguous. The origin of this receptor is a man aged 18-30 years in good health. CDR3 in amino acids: CAWSGAISGTQYF. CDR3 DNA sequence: TGTGCCTGGAGTGGGGCGATATCGGGGACCCAGTACTTC.